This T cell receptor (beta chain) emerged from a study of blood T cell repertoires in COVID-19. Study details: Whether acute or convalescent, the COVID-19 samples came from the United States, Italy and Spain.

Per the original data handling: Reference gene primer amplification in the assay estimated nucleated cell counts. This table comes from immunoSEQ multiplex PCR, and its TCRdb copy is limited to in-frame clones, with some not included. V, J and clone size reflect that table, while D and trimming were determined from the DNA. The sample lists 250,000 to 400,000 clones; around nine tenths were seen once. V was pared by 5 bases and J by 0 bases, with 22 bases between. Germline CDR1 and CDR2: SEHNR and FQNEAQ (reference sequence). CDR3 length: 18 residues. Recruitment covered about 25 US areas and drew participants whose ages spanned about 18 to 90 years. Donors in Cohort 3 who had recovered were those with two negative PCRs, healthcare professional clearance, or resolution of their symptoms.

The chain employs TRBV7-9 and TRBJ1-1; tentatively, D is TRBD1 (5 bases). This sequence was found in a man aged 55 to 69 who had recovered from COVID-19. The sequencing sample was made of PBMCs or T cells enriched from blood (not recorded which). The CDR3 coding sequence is TGTGCCAGCAGCCCCCAACGGGCCGGGGACTACATGAACACTGAAGCTTTCTTT. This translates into CASSPQRAGDYMNTEAFF.